The rows below give T cell receptor beta chains drawn from one sample of a study of spatial heterogeneity in lung cancer. A single record per CDR3 protein comes from TCRdb applying MiXCR to the 5' RACE reads. The repertoire holds tens of thousands of distinct CDR3 sequences, with roughly 5% as singletons. The sample consisted of PBMCs, taken at follow-up. Receptors were obtained from a female donor with early-stage non-small cell lung cancer. The CDR3 runs from the conserved cysteine through the conserved F or W. The order of the fields is V gene, clone size, J gene, D gene, CDR3 DNA, CDR3 protein. A D gene is named only where the DNA matches it firmly. The size field is filled for only some rows; it gives once, few, many or a size class.

TRBV5-1	many	TRBJ1-1	TRBD1	TGCGCCAGCAGCCCGGACAGGGCGACTGGGACTGAAGCTTTCTTT	CASSPDRATGTEAFF
TRBV7-3	many	TRBJ2-1	TRBD1	TGTGCCAGCAGCCCCGACAGGGGGGGGAATGAGCAGTTCTTC	CASSPDRGGNEQFF
TRBV5-6	many	TRBJ2-7	.	TGTGCCAGCAGCAGAGACTACGAGCAGTACTTC	CASSRDYEQYF
TRBV6-2/TRBV6-3	many	TRBJ2-2	.	TGTGCCAGCGGACGGAACACCGGGGAGCTGTTTTTT	CASGRNTGELFF
TRBV11-2	medium-sized	TRBJ2-5	.	TGTGCCAGCAGCACGAAACCCGGGGGCCAAGAGACCCAGTACTTC	CASSTKPGGQETQYF
TRBV12-3/TRBV12-4	many	TRBJ2-7	TRBD1	TGTGCCAGCAGTCTAACCACGGGACAGCTCTCCTACGAGCAGTACTTC	CASSLTTGQLSYEQYF
TRBV7-9	few	TRBJ2-5	.	TGTGCCAGCGCCTCGAGGAATTCTCAAGAGACCCAGTACTTC	CASASRNSQETQYF
TRBV9	many	TRBJ2-1	TRBD2	TGTGCCAGCAGCGGAGGGACTAGCGGGGCCGAGGATGAGCAGTTCTTC	CASSGGTSGAEDEQFF
TRBV5-1	many	TRBJ2-7	TRBD2	TGCGCCAGCAGGCGGACTAGCGGGGGAGACTACGAGCAGTACTTC	CASRRTSGGDYEQYF
TRBV5-5	many	TRBJ1-1	TRBD1	TGTGCCAGCAGCACCGCCGGGACAGGGAACACTGAAGCTTTCTTT	CASSTAGTGNTEAFF
TRBV15	.	TRBJ2-1	.	TGTGCCACCCGGCCAGGGGGGGACTACAATGAGCAGTTCTTC	CATRPGGDYNEQFF
TRBV5-4	many	TRBJ1-6	TRBD1	TGTGCCAGCAGCCCTGGACAGGGGGTTGATAATTCACCCCTCCACTTT	CASSPGQGVDNSPLHF
TRBV12-3/TRBV12-4	many	TRBJ2-7	.	TGTGCCAGCAGTTTAGTAGCCGAGATATCCTACGAGCAGTACTTC	CASSLVAEISYEQYF
TRBV20-1	once	TRBJ2-1	.	.	CSVPPPGTRGNEQFF
TRBV7-8	many	TRBJ2-3	TRBD2	TGTGCGCTGGGAGGCGGGAGAGGGACAGATACGCAGTATTTT	CALGGGRGTDTQYF
TRBV28	many	TRBJ1-1	TRBD1	TGTGCCAGCAGTTTCACCCGGGACAGGTCATCCACTGAAGCTTTCTTT	CASSFTRDRSSTEAFF
TRBV28	many	TRBJ2-7	.	TGTGCCAGCAGTTTATTAGTGGACGGACCCTACGAGCAGTACTTC	CASSLLVDGPYEQYF
TRBV12-3/TRBV12-4	many	TRBJ2-1	TRBD2	TGTGCCAGCAGTGCCACCGGGACTAGTCAGTTCTTC	CASSATGTSQFF
TRBV24-1	few	TRBJ2-3	.	TGTGCCACCAGTGAGGGAGCGGTAGATACGCAGTATTTT	CATSEGAVDTQYF
TRBV14	few	TRBJ2-5	TRBD2	TGTGCCAGCAGCCAAAGAGGGGGGACTAGCGGCCCCGCTCTTAGGGAGACCCAGTACTTC	CASSQRGGTSGPALRETQYF
TRBV19	many	TRBJ1-4	.	TGTGCCAGTAACCTAGACGCAACTAATGAAAAACTGTTTTTT	CASNLDATNEKLFF
TRBV2	many	TRBJ1-3	.	TGTGCCAGCAGTGAGCCGACAGGTTATGGAAACACCATATATTTT	CASSEPTGYGNTIYF
TRBV15	many	TRBJ2-2	TRBD2	TGTGCCACCAGCAGACAAAGATCTCGCGGGAGGTACACCGGGGAGCTGTTTTTT	CATSRQRSRGRYTGELFF
TRBV12-3/TRBV12-4	many	TRBJ2-1	TRBD2	TGTGCCAGCAGTTTTAGAGGCAGGGGACTAGGAGACAATGAGCAGTTCTTC	CASSFRGRGLGDNEQFF
TRBV10-1	many	TRBJ2-3	.	TGCGCCAGCAGTGAGCCCCTCGCCGCAGCGGTATCGCAGTATTTT	CASSEPLAAAVSQYF
TRBV18	.	TRBJ2-2	.	TGTGCCAGCTCACCAGGGGGGAACACCGGGGAGCTGTTTTTT	CASSPGGNTGELFF
TRBV20-1	many	TRBJ2-7	.	TGCAGTGTCCTAGGTTTCAGGGAATCCGAGCAGTACTTC	CSVLGFRESEQYF
TRBV4-3	many	TRBJ2-1	TRBD2	TGCGCCAGCAGCCAAGGGACCGGGACTAGCATGGATGAGCAGTTCTTC	CASSQGTGTSMDEQFF
TRBV29-1	many	TRBJ1-1	.	TGCAGCGTTGAACCTTCTCGGACAGAGTGGAACACTGAAGCTTTCTTT	CSVEPSRTEWNTEAFF
TRBV3-1	many	TRBJ2-7	.	TGTGCCAGCAGCCAACCGGGTCCTACATACGAGCAGTACTTC	CASSQPGPTYEQYF
TRBV7-2	many	TRBJ1-5	.	TGTGCCAGCAGCTTACTTGTGAGCAATCAGCCCCAGCATTTT	CASSLLVSNQPQHF